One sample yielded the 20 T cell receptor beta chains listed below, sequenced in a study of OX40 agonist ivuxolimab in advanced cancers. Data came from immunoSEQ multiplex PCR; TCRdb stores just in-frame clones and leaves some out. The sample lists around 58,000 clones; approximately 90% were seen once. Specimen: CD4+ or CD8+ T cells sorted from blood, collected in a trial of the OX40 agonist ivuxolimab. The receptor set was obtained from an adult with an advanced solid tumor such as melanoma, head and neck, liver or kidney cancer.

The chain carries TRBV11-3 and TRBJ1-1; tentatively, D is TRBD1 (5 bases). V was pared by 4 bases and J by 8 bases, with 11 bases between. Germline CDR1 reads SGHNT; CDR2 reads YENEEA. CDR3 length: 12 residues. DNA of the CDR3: TGTGCCAGCAGCTCCCAAGAGGGGGAAGCTTTCTTT. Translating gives CASSSQEGEAFF.

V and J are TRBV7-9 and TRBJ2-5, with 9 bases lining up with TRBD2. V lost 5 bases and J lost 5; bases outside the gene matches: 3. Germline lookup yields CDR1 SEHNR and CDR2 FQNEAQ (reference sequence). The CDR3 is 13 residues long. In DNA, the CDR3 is TGTGCCAGCAGCCGCGGGAGGGCGGAGACCCAGTACTTC. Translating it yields CASSRGRAETQYF.

CDR3 protein: CASSHGNTGELFF. The CDR3 DNA reads TGTGCCAGTAGTCACGGAAACACCGGGGAGCTGTTTTTT. This chain connects TRBV19 to TRBJ2-2; D is ambiguous. CDR3 length equals 13 residues. Germline V gene lookup returns CDR1 LNHDA and CDR2 SQIVND (reference sequence). Trimming took off 5 bases at V and 2 bases at J, with 6 bases between the two ends.

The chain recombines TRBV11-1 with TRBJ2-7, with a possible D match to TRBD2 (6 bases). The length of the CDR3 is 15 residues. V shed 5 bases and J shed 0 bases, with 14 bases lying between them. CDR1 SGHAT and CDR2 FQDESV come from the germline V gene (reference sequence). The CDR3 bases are TGTGCCAGCAGCGCTAGGGAGGTTAACTCCTACGAGCAGTACTTC. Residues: CASSAREVNSYEQYF.

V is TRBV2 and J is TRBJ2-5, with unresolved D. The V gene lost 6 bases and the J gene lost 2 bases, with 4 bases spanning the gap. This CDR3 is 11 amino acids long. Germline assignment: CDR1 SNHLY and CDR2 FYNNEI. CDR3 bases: TGTGCCAGCAGCCAACAAGAGACCCAGTACTTC. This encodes CASSQQETQYF.

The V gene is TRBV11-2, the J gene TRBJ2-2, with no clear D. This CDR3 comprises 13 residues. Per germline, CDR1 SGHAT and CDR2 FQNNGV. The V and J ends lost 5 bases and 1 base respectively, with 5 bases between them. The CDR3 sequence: CASSVENTGELFF. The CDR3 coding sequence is TGTGCCAGCAGCGTCGAGAACACCGGGGAGCTGTTTTTT.

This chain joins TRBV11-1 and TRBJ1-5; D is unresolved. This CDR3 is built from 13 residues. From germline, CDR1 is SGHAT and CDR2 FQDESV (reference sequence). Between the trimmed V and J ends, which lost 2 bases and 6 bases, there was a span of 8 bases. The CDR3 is CASSLWVGQPQHF. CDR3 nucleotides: TGTGCCAGCAGCTTATGGGTGGGTCAGCCCCAGCATTTT.

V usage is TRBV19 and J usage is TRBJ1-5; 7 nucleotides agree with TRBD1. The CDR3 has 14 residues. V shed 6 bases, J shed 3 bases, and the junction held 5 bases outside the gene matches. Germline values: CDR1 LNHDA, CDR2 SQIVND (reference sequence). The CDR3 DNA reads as TGTGCCAGTAGGGGACAGTCCTTCAATCAGCCCCAGCATTTT. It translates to CASRGQSFNQPQHF.

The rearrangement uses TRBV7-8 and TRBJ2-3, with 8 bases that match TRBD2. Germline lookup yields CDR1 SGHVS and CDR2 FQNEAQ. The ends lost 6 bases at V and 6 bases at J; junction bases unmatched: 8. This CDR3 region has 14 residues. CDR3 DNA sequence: TGTGCCAGCAGACCCAGCGGGAGTGGCGATACGCAGTATTTT. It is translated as CASRPSGSGDTQYF.

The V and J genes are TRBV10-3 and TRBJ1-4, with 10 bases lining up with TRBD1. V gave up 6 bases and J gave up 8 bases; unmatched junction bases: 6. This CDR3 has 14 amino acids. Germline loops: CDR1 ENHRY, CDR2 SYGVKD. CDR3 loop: CAIRGQGSGEKLFF. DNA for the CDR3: TGTGCCATCAGGGGACAGGGGTCCGGGGAAAAACTGTTTTTT.

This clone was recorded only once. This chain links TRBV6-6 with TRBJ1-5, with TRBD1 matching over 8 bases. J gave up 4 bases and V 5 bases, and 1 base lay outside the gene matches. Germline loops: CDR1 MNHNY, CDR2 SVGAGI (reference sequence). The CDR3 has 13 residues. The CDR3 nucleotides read TGTGCCAGCAGTAGGGACAGGAATCAGCCCCAGCATTTT. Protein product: CASSRDRNQPQHF.

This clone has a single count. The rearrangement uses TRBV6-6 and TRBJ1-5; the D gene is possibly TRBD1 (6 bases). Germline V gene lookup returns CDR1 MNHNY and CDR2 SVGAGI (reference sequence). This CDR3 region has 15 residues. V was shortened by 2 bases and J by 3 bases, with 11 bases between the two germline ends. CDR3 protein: CASSYRQGNNQPQHF. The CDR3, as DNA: TGTGCCAGCAGTTACAGGCAGGGGAACAATCAGCCCCAGCATTTT.

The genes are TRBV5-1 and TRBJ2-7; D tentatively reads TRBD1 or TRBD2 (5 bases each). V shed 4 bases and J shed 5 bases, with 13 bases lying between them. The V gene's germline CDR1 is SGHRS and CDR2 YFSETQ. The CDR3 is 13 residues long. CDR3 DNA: TGCGCCAGCAGCGGGGGATTTCGTCACGAGCAGTACTTC. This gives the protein CASSGGFRHEQYF.

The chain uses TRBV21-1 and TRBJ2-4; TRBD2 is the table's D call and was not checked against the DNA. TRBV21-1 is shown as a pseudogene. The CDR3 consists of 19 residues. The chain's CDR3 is CASSKARGKGFGAKNIQYF. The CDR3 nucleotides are TGTGCCAGCAGCAAAGCGCGGGGCAAGGGTTTTGGGGCCAAAAACATTCAGTACTTC.

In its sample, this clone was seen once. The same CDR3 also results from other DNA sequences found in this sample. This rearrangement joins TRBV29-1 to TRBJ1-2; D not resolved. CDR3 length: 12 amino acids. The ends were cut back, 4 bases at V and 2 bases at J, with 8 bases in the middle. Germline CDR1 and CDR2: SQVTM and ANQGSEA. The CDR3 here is CSVGSNNYGYTF. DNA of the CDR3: TGCAGCGTTGGGTCGAACAACTATGGCTACACCTTC.

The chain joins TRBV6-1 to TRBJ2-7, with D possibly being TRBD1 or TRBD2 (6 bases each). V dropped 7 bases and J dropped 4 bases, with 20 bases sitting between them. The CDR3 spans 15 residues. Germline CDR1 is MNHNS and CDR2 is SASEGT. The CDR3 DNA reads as TGTGCCAGCAAGGCCATGGGGGGCAGTTGGTACGAGCAGTACTTC. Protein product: CASKAMGGSWYEQYF.

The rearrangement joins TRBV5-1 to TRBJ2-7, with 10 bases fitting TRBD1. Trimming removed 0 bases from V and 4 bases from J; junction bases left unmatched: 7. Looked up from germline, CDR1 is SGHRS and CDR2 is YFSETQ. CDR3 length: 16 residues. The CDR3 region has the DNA TGCGCCAGCAGCTTGGCCGGGGGACAGGGGTTTTACGAGCAGTACTTC. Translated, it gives CASSLAGGQGFYEQYF.

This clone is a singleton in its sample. The CDR3 bases are TGTGCCAGTAGATTAAGGGGGTGGGAGCCCCAGCATTTT. Protein: CASRLRGWEPQHF. V is TRBV19 and J is TRBJ1-5; possibly TRBD1 for D (6 bases). Looked up from germline, CDR1 is LNHDA and CDR2 is SQIVND (reference sequence). The V end lost 6 bases, the J end lost 8 bases, and 14 bases lay between the germline ends. The CDR3 loop spans 13 amino acids. Together with reference TRBV19 and TRBJ1-5, the CDR3 gives the full variable domain: DGGITQSPKYLFRKEGQNVTLSCEQNLNHDAMYWYRQDPGQGLRLIYYSQIVNDFQKGDIAEGYSVSREKKESFPLTVTSAQKNPTAFYLCASRLRGWEPQHFGDGTRLSIL.

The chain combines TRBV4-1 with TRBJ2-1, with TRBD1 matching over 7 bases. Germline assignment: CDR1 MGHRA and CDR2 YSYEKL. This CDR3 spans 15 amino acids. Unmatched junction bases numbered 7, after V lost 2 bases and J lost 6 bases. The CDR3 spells CASSQTGAGFNEQFF. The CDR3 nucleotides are TGCGCCAGCAGCCAAACAGGGGCAGGGTTCAATGAGCAGTTCTTC.

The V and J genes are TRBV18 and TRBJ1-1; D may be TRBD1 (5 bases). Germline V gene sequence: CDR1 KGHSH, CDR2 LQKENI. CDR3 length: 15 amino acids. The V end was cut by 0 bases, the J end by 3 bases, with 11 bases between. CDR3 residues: CASSPPGEGHTEAFF. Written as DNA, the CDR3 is TGTGCCAGCTCACCACCGGGGGAGGGGCACACTGAAGCTTTCTTT.